This T cell receptor beta chain comes out of a study of T cell repertoires in cytomegalovirus infection (dated by TCRdb to the late 2010s). With respect to the entire study: Donor HLA type was relevant to the analysis, as public TCR beta signatures indicated carriage of CMV infection together with the matching HLA type.

The research as a whole found: In both this cohort and an independent roughly 400-donor cohort, the cumulative frequency of public TCR beta family members distinguished carriers of CMV infection plus the relevant HLA type. The ex vivo response was dominated by HLA-C-restricted CMV-specific TCR beta clonotypes, which also provided the single most frequent clonotype in two of eight donors.

Sequenced on an Illumina HiSeq 1500. The raw public reads went through TCRdb reprocessing: fastp at Q25, MiXCR clone calling, in-frame beta chains kept. Merged by CDR3 protein, the rows form single entries marked with the most common genes and DNA. The sample table records 350,000 to 500,000 distinct CDR3 sequences; 30% to 40% of these occur just once. The top ten hold about 13% of the sample. In the case of this clonotype: Its antigen remains unidentified. Per-base quality was not reported, and no clone a single base away is much larger than it.

The germline V gene yields SGHRS for CDR1 and YFSETQ for CDR2. From the cysteine up to the phenylalanine, the CDR3 has a length of 12 residues. The read is trimmed to its CDR3 DNA, 36 bases read in frame from base 1. The junction shows trimming of 4 bases on V and 10 bases on J, plus 14 bases between the germline ends. The chain uses TRBV5-1 and TRBJ1-1, and TRBD1 may be the D gene, going by 6 matching bases. The sequenced material came from PBMCs. The sequence came from a human donor in good health (CMV status not recorded). Some clones in this sample may be carry-over from other donors' samples. The DNA reads as follows: TGCGCCAGCAGCCCCGGACAGTTTGTAGCTTTCTTT. Translated, it reads CASSPGQFVAFF.